A selection of T cell receptor beta chains follows, all from one sample in a study of cytomegalovirus exposure and HLA in healthy donors. The method was immunoSEQ multiplex PCR; TCRdb's version includes in-frame clones alone and lacks a portion of them. Of 200,000 to 250,000 clones in the sample, more than 60% were seen once. The material sequenced was PBMCs. These TCRs come from a woman aged 60-75 years in good health and CMV-seropositive. Both conserved end residues are trimmed from each CDR3. Fields, in order: CDR3 protein, J gene, V gene.

CDR3: ASSIGTSKDTQY
J: TRBJ2-3
V: TRBV5-1

CDR3: ASSFPRGPEPQH
J: TRBJ1-5
V: TRBV28

CDR3: ASSSQGGANYGYT
J: TRBJ1-2
V: TRBV19

CDR3: ASSLEGTSGRGEQY
J: TRBJ2-7
V: TRBV5-1

CDR3: AISGLGTDTQY
J: TRBJ2-3
V: TRBV10-3

CDR3: ASSRSGTANSPLH
J: TRBJ1-6
V: TRBV18

CDR3: AWNLGGAGGNEQF
J: TRBJ2-1
V: TRBV30

CDR3: ASSQAAGRDEQF
J: TRBJ2-1
V: TRBV4-2

CDR3: SASERGYT
J: TRBJ1-2
V: TRBV20-1

CDR3: ASSYSRSYIHNEQF
J: TRBJ2-1
V: TRBV6-5

CDR3: ANSPRQGAGIQY
J: TRBJ2-4
V: TRBV5-1

CDR3: ASSPDRAEGEKLF
J: TRBJ1-4
V: TRBV9

CDR3: ASSGQGLMNTEAF
J: TRBJ1-1
V: TRBV2

CDR3: ASSGNSPLH
J: TRBJ1-6
V: TRBV2

CDR3: AWSVPPGTVGQQY
J: TRBJ2-7
V: TRBV30

CDR3: ASSLVGGNTEAF
J: TRBJ1-1
V: TRBV11-2

CDR3: ASTDYPGQGAYGYT
J: TRBJ1-2
V: TRBV19

CDR3: ASSESGRPEAF
J: TRBJ1-1
V: TRBV2

CDR3: ASSPGLGGYEQY
J: TRBJ2-7
V: TRBV28

CDR3: ASSELLQGVGQPQH
J: TRBJ1-5
V: TRBV6-1

CDR3: AISIGQGAVNEQF
J: TRBJ2-1
V: TRBV10-3

CDR3: SVEGGTRAAEQF
J: TRBJ2-1
V: TRBV29-1

CDR3: ASTIGLAEYNEQF
J: TRBJ2-1
V: TRBV7-2

CDR3: ASSPREDRGGTGELF
J: TRBJ2-2
V: TRBV18

CDR3: ASSSDPAGGSSEQF
J: TRBJ2-1
V: TRBV11-1

CDR3: AWGRDRAETQY
J: TRBJ2-5
V: TRBV30

CDR3: ASSLVEGGVEAF
J: TRBJ1-1
V: TRBV11-2

CDR3: ASSLEGRGLETQY
J: TRBJ2-5
V: TRBV7-2

CDR3: ASSPPSLAQETQY
J: TRBJ2-5
V: TRBV18

CDR3: ASSLGDSYEQY
J: TRBJ2-7
V: TRBV19

CDR3: ATGRGGEYTDTQY
J: TRBJ2-3
V: TRBV15

CDR3: ASSQVSAEAGEKLF
J: TRBJ1-4
V: TRBV4-2

CDR3: ASWGTSGVLSWNEQF
J: TRBJ2-1
V: TRBV10-1

CDR3: AWTRTGREAGELF
J: TRBJ2-2
V: TRBV30

CDR3: ASSVGPSAVQETQY
J: TRBJ2-5
V: TRBV9

CDR3: ASSIRQGGQY
J: TRBJ2-7
V: TRBV11-2